What follows describes a single T cell receptor beta chain. The antigen it binds to is not known. No much larger clone is present one base from it, and per-base qualities are unavailable. Donors were healthy HIV-negative adults with no recently reported acute infections or vaccinations. Only Caucasian adults living in Nashville, Tennessee, USA were represented among the donors. Magnetic negative selection was used to enrich CD4+ T cells, after which naive cells were positively selected on CD45RA and the negative fraction became the memory subset. Blood was collected by leukapheresis, and PBMCs were isolated by Ficoll-Histopaque density gradient centrifugation and then cryopreserved in liquid nitrogen vapor phase. Analytical flow cytometry was used to check the purity and quantity of each magnetically sorted T cell population. Genomic DNA was isolated from every sorted fraction and measured by UV absorbance on a Nanodrop 2000c.

Using the deep immunoSEQ assay, multiplex PCR amplified TCR CDR3 regions from genomic DNA. For each cell subset, the extracted genomic DNA was distributed evenly across all wells of several immunoSEQ 96-well plates, and each plate served as one replicate. For sorted subsets, each replicate PCR was loaded with roughly 190 ng genomic DNA, equivalent to 32,000 or so T cell genomes. Purified libraries were quantified with a Qubit 3.0 fluorometer, sized on a Bioanalyzer 2100, and re-quantified with the KAPA Library Quantification kit. Every immunoSEQ 96-well plate was sequenced on a dedicated single-read 150-cycle Illumina NextSeq 550 flow cell. The authors' analysis ran thus. Because only junctional sequences without quality scores were contained in the immunoSEQ output, filtering matching that applied to full-length reads could not be performed. Sequences were annotated with PyIR, a Python wrapper for IgBLAST v1.9, using IMGT germline references to assign V/J genes and CDR3. Reads were removed for weak V/J assignments (E-value above 1e-6), missing CDR3, stop codons, out-of-frame junctions, or ambiguous translated residues. A V3J clonotype was defined by an identical inferred V gene, J gene, and CDR3 amino acid sequence. Percentage overlap between repertoires was computed as shared unique clonotypes divided by the size of the smaller repertoire. Repertoire richness was assessed with RTK rarefaction, the Chao1 estimator, and Recon v2.1 estimates of unobserved clonotypes. For all TCRbeta clonotypes obtained by the gDNA method from a few donors, generation probabilities were computed with OLGA. The table comes from immuneACCESS by way of TCRdb, which keeps in-frame sequences with V and J called. Part of the clones is missing from these tables; in studies checked, under half for an unresolved V gene and the rest for unknown reasons. V and J calls and clone size follow that table, whereas D and trimming were derived from the DNA. Across this sample there are a few million clones, with more than 80% seen only once. The ten largest clonotypes hold over 0.12% of the sample.

This sample is drawn from a study of shared clonotypes between healthy human individuals (dated by TCRdb to 2020 to 2022). About the study as a whole: A couple of women and three men aged 18 to 49 years were included in the cohort. For each donor, CD4 naive and CD4 memory were each given three plates, CD8 naive was given two plates, and CD8 memory was given one plate. Blood TCR repertoires of five healthy adults were deeply sequenced to estimate repertoire size and the extent of clonotype sharing between individuals. To increase sequencing depth and limit assay-specific biases, different laboratories used diverse techniques to prepare libraries and sequence TCR repertoires. Between about 0.8 and 8.9 billion PBMCs per donor were obtained by leukapheresis.

The study at large found these results: Estimated clonotype richness was generally larger for naive than for memory subsets. The small number of donors limited the genetic and exposure-history diversity represented. About 5% of naive CD4, approximately 3.7% of naive CD8, roughly 2.4% of memory CD4, and less than 0.45% of memory CD8 clonotypes were shared across several donors. Higher generation probabilities were observed for clonotypes shared by all four sorted-subset donors than for non-shared clonotypes. Sampling was restricted to blood, and TCR repertoires in tissues likely differ from the TCR repertoires found in blood. Incomplete sequencing was indicated by rarefaction of sorted-subset datasets, despite the large sequencing depth. Based on pairwise subsampling, the degree of clonotype sharing among donors was expected to be affected by sequencing depth.

CDR1 is given as MNHNS and CDR2 as SASEGT, both from the germline V gene. Including cysteine and phenylalanine, the CDR3 has 16 amino acids. Just CDR3 DNA is preserved here, 48 bases in frame from base 1. Germline trimming: 4 bases from V, 3 bases from J; junction bases outside gene matches: 7. This chain joins TRBV6-1 to TRBJ1-1, with 11 bases in between that match TRBD1. This TCR came from a young man in good health. Material: naive CD4+ T cells sorted from blood. The sample's cell subset or site label, in plain terms: CD45RA+ positively selected. The DNA sequence is as follows: TGTGCCAGCAGTGCCCGGACAGGGGGCCGATACACTGAAGCTTTCTTT. Protein translation: CASSARTGGRYTEAFF.